In this sample, the clone carrying this T cell receptor beta chain turned up a few times. The target antigen is unknown. This sample was included in a study of blood T cells in healthy people across ages. General study findings and limits: Older individuals had lower TCR beta diversity per million T cells (the decline was roughly linear).

Using a J-beta primer mix together with a sample-barcoded 5' primer, a second PCR was run for about 7 to 12 cycles. One entry per CDR3 protein, called by TCRdb with MiXCR from the 5' RACE reads. The sample lists 1.4 million or so distinct CDR3 sequences, roughly two fifths occurring once. The junction had 4 bases not matched to a gene; V was cut back by 5 bases and J by 4 bases. The CDR3 has 13 amino acids. Germline V CDR1 and CDR2: DFQATT, SNEGSKA (reference sequence). This rearrangement joins TRBV20-1 to TRBJ2-1; 8 bases align to TRBD1. This receptor was identified in a woman under 30 in good health. Material: blood. The CDR3 here is CSAGRDRYNEQFF. The CDR3 DNA sequence: TGCAGTGCTGGACGGGACAGGTACAATGAGCAGTTCTTC.